This TCR beta chain came from a study of blood T cell repertoires in COVID-19. Study background: Researchers got acute and convalescent COVID-19 samples from the United States, Italy and Spain. PBMCs, B-cell-depleted T cells, or T cells provided the cDNA or gDNA that made up the material.

V lost 6 bases and J lost 5, with 16 bases in between. This CDR3 spans 14 amino acids. Germline V CDR1 and CDR2: MDHEN, SYDVKM. The sample holds a few counts of this clone. In the original processing: Nucleated cell counts were estimated from reference gene primer amplification. TCRdb's table, derived via immunoSEQ multiplex PCR, lists solely in-frame clones and lacks some. D and trimming come from the DNA, and the V and J calls and clone size come from that table. The profile shows approximately 190,000 clones, 82% of them singletons. While infection was still active, Seattle patients were enrolled and then followed longitudinally.

This receptor was taken from a woman aged 55-69 years with COVID-19, enrolled during active disease. The chain has TRBV28 and TRBJ1-1, with D possibly matching TRBD1 (6 bases). Sequenced input: peripheral blood. CDR3 bases: TGTGCCAGCAGAGGACAGACCCCGAGGACTGAAGCTTTCTTT. Protein: CASRGQTPRTEAFF.